The 24 T cell receptor beta chains below were found in one sample sequenced in a study of OX40 agonist ivuxolimab in advanced cancers. Clones were sequenced by immunoSEQ multiplex PCR, and TCRdb holds only the in-frame ones, with some missing. The sample includes tens of thousands of clones, approximately 85% of them seen just once. The sequences come from CD4+ or CD8+ T cells sorted from blood, collected in a trial of the OX40 agonist ivuxolimab. The receptors were sampled from an adult with an advanced solid tumor such as melanoma, head and neck, liver or kidney cancer.

The chain has TRBV7-9 and TRBJ1-3; D is uncertain. In germline, CDR1 is SEHNR, CDR2 FQNEAQ (reference sequence). The CDR3 is 13 amino acids. With 5 bases removed from V and 0 bases from J, the gap between germline ends came to 5 bases. CDR3 sequence (DNA): TGTGCCAGCAGCCTTTCCTCTGGAAACACCATATATTTT. Its protein product is CASSLSSGNTIYF.

The sample holds one count of this clone. V gene TRBV7-9 combines with J gene TRBJ1-2; no reliable D call. V dropped 1 base and J dropped 6 bases, with 18 bases sitting between them. CDR1 and CDR2 from the germline V gene are SEHNR and FQNEAQ (reference sequence). This CDR3 is 16 amino acids long. The CDR3 region is CASSLVNRASADGYTF. The DNA of the CDR3 is TGTGCCAGCAGCTTAGTTAACCGGGCCTCCGCGGATGGCTACACCTTC. Based on the CDR3 plus reference TRBV7-9 and TRBJ1-2, the full variable domain is DTGVSQNPRHKITKRGQNVTFRCDPISEHNRLYWYRQTLGQGPEFLTYFQNEAQLEKSRLLSDRFSAERPKGSFSTLEIQRTEQGDSAMYLCASSLVNRASADGYTFGSGTRLTVV.

This clone showed up just a few times. The J gene is TRBJ1-5, the V gene TRBV6-1, with D maybe TRBD1 (5 bases). V gave up 3 bases and J gave up 7 bases, with 16 bases separating them. This CDR3 contains 15 residues. Germline assignment: CDR1 MNHNS and CDR2 SASEGT. The chain's CDR3 is CASSEVIGAEQPQHF. Written as DNA, the CDR3 is TGTGCCAGCAGTGAGGTCATAGGGGCCGAACAGCCCCAGCATTTT.

This chain uses TRBV6-1 with TRBJ1-5; D is possibly TRBD1 (6 bases). Trimming left V 2 bases short and J 5 bases short, with 19 bases between. This CDR3 region has 17 residues. Germline V lookup: CDR1 MNHNS, CDR2 SASEGT. CDR3 region: CASSEKGDHWGDQPQHF. The CDR3 coding sequence is TGTGCCAGCAGTGAAAAGGGGGACCATTGGGGCGATCAGCCCCAGCATTTT.

This chain links TRBV5-1 with TRBJ2-1; D gene uncertain. Trimming stripped 1 base from V and 2 bases from J, with 10 bases between. The CDR3 covers 15 residues. The germline V gene encodes CDR1 SGHRS and CDR2 YFSETQ. CDR3 protein: CASSLFAQPYNEQFF. CDR3 DNA sequence: TGCGCCAGCAGCTTGTTTGCGCAGCCCTACAATGAGCAGTTCTTC.

The CDR3 region has the DNA TGCAGCGTTATACAGGGTCCTGGAAACACCATATATTTT. Translation gives CSVIQGPGNTIYF. The genes are TRBV29-1 and TRBJ1-3; maybe TRBD1 (6 bases). V was pared by 5 bases and J by 2 bases, with 10 bases between. This CDR3 spans 13 amino acids. Germline lookup yields CDR1 SQVTM and CDR2 ANQGSEA.

This chain uses TRBV2 with TRBJ1-2; D gene uncertain. V was shortened by 5 bases and J by 2 bases, with 9 bases between the two germline ends. The CDR3 length is 13 residues. Germline CDR1 is SNHLY and CDR2 is FYNNEI. This CDR3 is CASSSGDNYGYTF. DNA of the CDR3: TGTGCCAGCAGTTCTGGCGACAACTATGGCTACACCTTC.

The rearrangement joins TRBV6-1 to TRBJ2-7; D may match TRBD1 or TRBD2 (6 bases each). The CDR3 extends over 16 amino acids. With 2 bases removed from V and 3 bases from J, the gap between germline ends came to 17 bases. In germline, CDR1 is MNHNS, CDR2 SASEGT. The CDR3 sequence is CASSETGGHRNYEQYV. The CDR3 DNA is TGTGCCAGCAGTGAAACCGGGGGACACCGGAACTACGAGCAGTACGTC.

The table lists this clone with a count of one. V usage is TRBV7-3 and J usage is TRBJ2-1; 8 bases align to TRBD2. Unmatched junction bases numbered 5, after V lost 1 base and J lost 6 bases. The CDR3 length is 15 residues. Germline V gene data show CDR1 as SGHTA and CDR2 as FQGTGA. Written as DNA, the CDR3 is TGTGCCAGCAGCTTAATCCCGGGGGGGTTCAATGAGCAGTTCTTC. Its protein is CASSLIPGGFNEQFF.

The J gene is TRBJ1-5, the V gene TRBV15; possibly TRBD1 for D (5 bases). Germline CDR1 and CDR2: LNHNV and YYDKDF (reference sequence). Trimming took 2 bases from V and 6 from J, leaving 14 bases between them. The length of the CDR3 is 15 residues. DNA for the CDR3: TGTGCCACCAGCAGAACTAGGGGCGTCGGTCAGCCCCAGCATTTT. It encodes CATSRTRGVGQPQHF.

CDR3 sequence: CASRRGGESTDTQYF. DNA of the CDR3: TGCGCCAGCAGGAGAGGCGGGGAAAGCACAGATACGCAGTATTTT. J is TRBJ2-3 and V is TRBV10-2, with D possibly being TRBD2 (6 bases). Germline CDR1 is WSHSY and CDR2 is SAAADI. The CDR3 sequence is 15 residues long. Between the trimmed V and J ends, which lost 6 bases and 0 bases, there was a span of 13 bases.

This chain connects TRBV5-1 to TRBJ2-7; 11 nucleotides match TRBD2. V lost 4 bases to trimming and J lost 4 bases; unmatched junction nucleotides: 4. The CDR3 extends over 14 amino acids. Germline CDR1 and CDR2: SGHRS and YFSETQ. CDR3 in amino acids: CASSVSGGVYEQYV. Here the CDR3 DNA reads TGCGCCAGCAGCGTTAGCGGGGGGGTTTACGAGCAGTACGTC.

This chain joins TRBV10-1 and TRBJ1-1; D may be TRBD1 (5 bases). Germline CDR1 is WNHNN and CDR2 is SYGVQD (reference sequence). Trimming pared 1 base from V and 4 bases from J, leaving 13 bases between. The CDR3 runs to 15 residues. The DNA for the CDR3 is TGCGCCAGCAGTGAGTTGTTGTTGGGGGGCACTGAAGCTTTCTTT. Translating it yields CASSELLLGGTEAFF.

The V gene is TRBV30, the J gene TRBJ2-7, with TRBD1 matching 11 bases. With V trimmed by 4 bases and J by 6 bases, 14 bases remained unmatched. Looked up from germline, CDR1 is GTSNPN and CDR2 is SVGIG (reference sequence). The CDR3 length is 16 residues. This CDR3 is CAWTHGGGQGAGEQYF. The CDR3 DNA sequence: TGTGCCTGGACTCACGGCGGCGGACAGGGGGCCGGCGAGCAGTACTTC.

The chain recombines TRBV18 with TRBJ2-1; the D gene is possibly TRBD2 (6 bases). CDR1 and CDR2 from the germline V gene are KGHSH and LQKENI. Trimming left V 4 bases short and J 4 bases short, with 11 bases between. This CDR3 region has 14 residues. The CDR3 is CASSRAGYYNEQFF. The DNA of the CDR3 is TGTGCCAGCTCACGGGCGGGGTATTACAATGAGCAGTTCTTC. Filled out from reference TRBV18 and TRBJ2-1, the complete variable domain reads NAGVMQNPRHLVRRRGQEARLRCSPMKGHSHVYWYRQLPEEGLKFMVYLQKENIIDESGMPKERFSAEFPKEGPSILRIQQVVRGDSAAYFCASSRAGYYNEQFFGPGTRLTVL.

This clone was recorded only once. The chain couples TRBV15 to TRBJ2-1, with D possibly being TRBD1 (6 bases). The V gene lost 1 base and the J gene lost 0 bases, with 13 bases spanning the gap. This CDR3 comprises 17 residues. Looked up from germline, CDR1 is LNHNV and CDR2 is YYDKDF (reference sequence). CDR3 sequence (DNA): TGTGCCACCAGCAGAGGAGGACAGCAGAGCTCCTACAATGAGCAGTTCTTC. As protein: CATSRGGQQSSYNEQFF.

By proportion, this clone is medium-sized. In DNA, the CDR3 is TGTGCCAGCAGCGTGGTACTGGGGGTGGCAAACACCGGGGAGCTGTTTTTT. The encoded protein is CASSVVLGVANTGELFF. The chain couples TRBV9 to TRBJ2-2; the D gene could be TRBD1 or TRBD2 (5 bases each). In germline, CDR1 is SGDLS, CDR2 YYNGEE. V was trimmed by 2 bases and J by 2 bases, leaving 16 bases between them. This CDR3 has 17 amino acids.

The chain is built from TRBV21-1 and TRBJ1-2. TRBV21-1 is a listed pseudogene. This CDR3 is 14 amino acids long. The CDR3 here is CASSKLSGSYGYTF. The CDR3 nucleotides are TGTGCCAGCAGCAAATTAAGCGGGAGCTATGGCTACACCTTC.

This chain uses TRBV28 with TRBJ1-2; TRBD1 aligns across 7 bases. Trimming at V came to 4 bases and at J to 1 base, leaving 6 bases not matched to a gene. This CDR3 contains 15 residues. Germline V gene data show CDR1 as MDHEN and CDR2 as SYDVKM. The CDR3 here is CASSSGTAINYGYTF. CDR3 DNA: TGTGCCAGCAGTTCCGGGACAGCGATTAACTATGGCTACACCTTC.

This clone was recorded once. This chain uses TRBV7-2 with TRBJ2-3; TRBD2 matches 9 bases. V gave up 4 bases and J gave up 0 bases; unmatched junction bases: 2. This CDR3 contains 15 residues. Germline CDR1 SGHTA, CDR2 FQGNSA. The CDR3 loop reads CASSSSGRSTDTQYF. The DNA for the CDR3 is TGTGCCAGCAGCTCAAGCGGGAGGAGCACAGATACGCAGTATTTT.

The chain employs TRBV5-6 and TRBJ2-7; TRBD1 matches at 7 bases. The CDR3 is made up of 15 amino acids. With 0 bases clipped from V and 4 bases from J, the junction kept 7 bases outside the gene matches. Looked up from germline, CDR1 is SGHDT and CDR2 is YYEEEE. The CDR3 sequence: CASSLAQGLAYEQYV. DNA for the CDR3: TGTGCCAGCAGCTTGGCACAGGGGTTGGCGTACGAGCAGTACGTC.

CDR3: CASSLLRNTEAFF. In DNA form, the CDR3 reads TGTGCCAGCAGCCTCCTTAGGAACACTGAAGCTTTCTTT. The chain combines TRBV5-8 with TRBJ1-1; D is ambiguous. The V gene lost 4 bases and the J gene lost 1 base, with 8 bases spanning the gap. The CDR3 contains 13 residues. Germline V CDR1 and CDR2: SGHTS, YDEGEE.

V usage is TRBV27 and J usage is TRBJ1-1, with TRBD1 matching over 7 bases. CDR3 size: 14 residues. Germline V CDR1 and CDR2: MNHEY, SMNVEV (reference sequence). V dropped 6 bases and J dropped 5; count of bases not matched to a gene: 9. CDR3 region: CASSLRQGTTEAFF. The CDR3 DNA sequence: TGTGCCAGCAGCCTAAGACAGGGAACGACTGAAGCTTTCTTT.

This clone has a single count. The chain combines TRBV5-6 with TRBJ2-7; TRBD1 agrees at 9 bases. The CDR3 is 16 amino acids. CDR1 is SGHDT and CDR2 is YYEEEE in the germline V gene. V dropped 0 bases and J dropped 6; count of bases not matched to a gene: 10. The CDR3 here is CASSLGVGTGPLEQYF. CDR3 nucleotides: TGTGCCAGCAGCTTGGGAGTCGGGACAGGGCCTCTCGAGCAGTACTTC.